Below are 10 T cell receptor beta chains sequenced from a single sample in a study of blood T cell repertoires in COVID-19. Here immunoSEQ multiplex PCR was the method, and the copy in TCRdb shows in-frame clones only, minus some. The sample lists roughly 250,000 clones, about 89% occurring once. Sequencing input: peripheral blood. The receptors derive from a man younger than 45 with acute or convalescent COVID-19.

V usage is TRBV5-1 and J usage is TRBJ1-2; D is ambiguous. Germline V CDR1 and CDR2: SGHRS, YFSETQ. The length of the CDR3 is 12 residues. Trimming removed 2 bases from V and 6 bases from J, with 8 bases in between. CDR3 nucleotide sequence: TGCGCCAGCAGCTTTGAACAGCATGGCTACACCTTC. This codes for CASSFEQHGYTF.

This clone was seen just once. The CDR3 spells CASSWTDNQPQHF. The DNA of the CDR3 is TGTGCCAGCAGCTGGACTGATAATCAGCCCCAGCATTTT. The rearrangement links TRBV3-1 (or the pseudogene TRBV3-2) to TRBJ1-5; no clear D. The CDR3 runs 13 residues. V was cut by 5 bases and J by 4 bases, with 9 bases left in between. Germline lookup yields CDR1 LGHDT and CDR2 YNNKEL (reference sequence).

The chain has TRBV28 and TRBJ2-1; 7 bases match TRBD1. The junction had 6 bases not matched to a gene; V was cut back by 3 bases and J by 4 bases. Germline V lookup: CDR1 MDHEN, CDR2 SYDVKM. The CDR3 has 15 residues. CDR3 protein: CASSFRGRGYNEQFF. In DNA, the CDR3 is TGTGCCAGCAGTTTCAGGGGGAGAGGTTACAATGAGCAGTTCTTC.

J is TRBJ1-6 and V is TRBV19; TRBD1 is a possible D gene (6 bases). Germline lookup yields CDR1 LNHDA and CDR2 SQIVND (reference sequence). This CDR3 has 16 residues. V was pared by 6 bases and J by 3 bases, with 15 bases between. As DNA, the CDR3 is TGTGCCAGTAGCCGAACGACAGGTAGCTATAATTCACCCCTCCACTTT. Translated, it gives CASSRTTGSYNSPLHF.

For this clone: At the DNA level, this CDR3 is encoded by other sequences in the same sample as well. The V gene is TRBV28, the J gene TRBJ1-6; TRBD1 aligns across 12 bases. This CDR3 has 15 residues. V trimming: 3 bases; J trimming: 10 bases; junction bases outside the gene matches: 4. The germline gives CDR1 MDHEN, CDR2 SYDVKM. CDR3 loop: CASSLGGQGASPLHF. Written as DNA, the CDR3 is TGTGCCAGCAGTTTGGGGGGACAGGGGGCCTCACCCCTCCACTTT.

The table lists this clone with a few counts. The chain has TRBV14 and TRBJ1-2; D might be TRBD1 (6 bases). Trimming cost V 4 bases and J 2 bases, with 8 bases left between them. Germline values: CDR1 SGHDN, CDR2 FVKESK. The CDR3 sequence is 13 residues long. CDR3 sequence (DNA): TGTGCCAGCAGCCTCGGACAGAACTATGGCTACACCTTC. Protein product: CASSLGQNYGYTF.

CDR3 region: CASIGQARNTEAFF. CDR3 coding DNA: TGTGCCAGCATTGGACAGGCTCGGAACACTGAAGCTTTCTTT. The rearrangement links TRBV2 to TRBJ1-1; 7 bases agree with TRBD1. Germline V lookup: CDR1 SNHLY, CDR2 FYNNEI. Unmatched junction bases numbered 6, after V lost 7 bases and J lost 1 base. This CDR3 contains 14 residues.

The chain couples TRBV28 to TRBJ1-2; 9 positions match TRBD1. Trimming took 5 bases from V and 2 from J; bases not matched to a gene: 9. The CDR3 has 16 amino acids. Germline V gives CDR1 MDHEN, CDR2 SYDVKM. The CDR3 region has the DNA TGTGCCAGCAGTACCACCGGGACAGGGTACAACTATGGCTACACCTTC. It encodes CASSTTGTGYNYGYTF.

The chain links TRBV12-5 to TRBJ2-5, with TRBD2 matching over 12 bases. This CDR3 has 16 residues. The trim removed 2 bases at V and 4 bases at J, leaving 5 bases unmatched. The germline gives CDR1 LGHNT, CDR2 FRNRAP. CDR3 residues: CASGLLLAGGPETQYF. In DNA, the CDR3 is TGTGCTAGTGGTTTGCTCCTAGCGGGGGGGCCAGAGACCCAGTACTTC.

This sequence joins TRBV3-1 (or the pseudogene TRBV3-2) and TRBJ1-2; D unresolved. Trimming pared 3 bases from V and 9 bases from J, leaving 11 bases between. The CDR3 consists of 12 residues. Germline assignment: CDR1 LGHDT and CDR2 YNNKEL (reference sequence). The DNA for the CDR3 is TGTGCCAGCAGCCAGTCTTTCGAGAGCTACACCTTC. Its translation is CASSQSFESYTF.